This record covers a single T cell receptor beta chain. In this sample, this clonotype turned up a few times. The antigen it recognizes is unknown. No base-level quality is on record; no much larger clone is a single base apart. This sample was included in a study of human T cells and chemical hapten exposure (dated by TCRdb to the early 2020s). Describing the broader study: For sensitization, 2% DPC in acetone was applied to a roughly 2 cm by roughly 2 cm area of upper inner arm skin. Throughout the approximately 25-week study period, patients were also given weekly therapeutic DPC doses on the scalp. Patch testing was done on the upper back using Finn chambers containing 0.01% DPC, and results were scored after 6 days according to International Contact Dermatitis Research Group standards. Alopecia areata with under or over 50% scalp involvement, alopecia totalis and alopecia universalis were represented in the patient cohort, which was mostly female. Libraries were combined into a pool for sequencing, and differences in TCR yield between samples came mainly from small differences in library volumes within the pool. Peripheral blood TCR repertoire changes were tracked in vivo in alopecia patients during primary and secondary sensitization to the hapten diphenylcyclopropenone (DPC). Blood was sampled from patients pre-sensitization (week 0) and at 2, 6 and about 24 weeks after DPC sensitization. Some 29 alopecia patients gave blood for TCR sequencing at one to four time points (pre-sensitization, 2, 6 and 24 weeks).

General study outcomes and caveats: Repeated subsampling changed both the strength of the expansion versus patch-test correlation and the threshold at which that correlation became significant. Because every patient had alopecia, a presumed autoimmune disease, the patients' immune response might differ from that of healthy individuals. The number of TCRs above 1 in 1000 frequency did not change with DPC sensitization; there was no evidence of global repertoire structure alterations. Significantly more large CDR3 similarity clusters were formed by expanded TCRs than by pre-sensitization or healthy control sets, consistent with antigen-driven responses. The number of PT1 expanded TCRs positively correlated with patch test score, significant at thresholds 8, 16 and 32 but not 4.

Library prep was done by RACE. Sequenced on a NextSeq 500. During library preparation, unique molecular identifiers were attached to individual cDNA molecules so that TCRs could be counted quantitatively and reproducibly. From each blood RNA sample, both TCR alpha and TCR beta chains were sequenced. The original methods were these. Samples had a median of roughly 91,000 TCRs, with a range from about 23,224 to 690,600. The Decombinator software suite was used to annotate the V, J and CDR3 of the TCR reads. Every sample was subsampled to the same number of TCRs (28,000) for the PS versus PT1 abundance plots. TCRs were defined as expanded if absent before sensitization and observed at least eight times at the 2-week time point. TCRdb passed the public sequencing reads through fastp at Q25 and MiXCR, retaining productive beta sequences. Each CDR3 protein appears once, grouped with its most common genes and DNA. Here the V and J calls rest on TCRdb's processing, not on the authors' analysis. This sample comprises tens of thousands of distinct CDR3 sequences, around 8.8% of them detected only once. The ten largest clonotypes hold about 3% of the sample.

Explained via the paper, the time point label denotes: patch test 2, 6 weeks after DPC sensitization. The treatment or condition label of this sample denotes: therapeutic diphenylcyclopropenone sensitization with weekly scalp DPC. At each patch-test visit, blood was drawn before the patch test was applied. Eligible patients were aged 18 to 70, diagnosed with alopecia, deemed suitable for DPC therapy, and excluded if pregnant. Total RNA was isolated from unfractionated whole blood collected in Tempus Blood RNA tubes. The sequencing used whole blood, collected in connection with sensitization to the hapten diphenylcyclopropenone (DPC). The sequence was obtained from a woman between 45 and 65 years old with alopecia areata. Some clones in this sample may be carry-over from other donors' samples.

The CDR3 sequence is CASGQGSQPQHF. The base sequence is TGTGCCAGCGGTCAGGGGAGCCAGCCCCAGCATTTT. The chain employs TRBV2 and TRBJ1-5; tentative D gene TRBD1, with 6 bases matching. Trimming removed 8 bases from V and 7 bases from J, leaving 12 bases between the germline ends. Via the germline V gene, CDR1 is SNHLY and CDR2 FYNNEI. From the cysteine up to the phenylalanine, the CDR3 has a length of 12 residues. The sequence is cut down to CDR3 DNA, 36 bases in frame from base 1.